This TCR beta chain came from a study of T cell responses to AZD1222 COVID-19 vaccine. The study, taken as a whole, reports: Researchers took repertoire samples only after the peak T cell response had come. Only a handful of AZD1222 recipients were seropositive at baseline. Along spike, vaccine-associated CD4 TCRs were found throughout, with dominance at 160-218 and 743-854. Clonal diversity was possibly underestimated; the donors were predominantly white British and more often female.

V shed 2 bases and J shed 1 base, with 16 bases lying between them. The germline V gene has CDR1 SGHRS and CDR2 YFSETQ. The CDR3 runs to 17 residues. This table comes from immunoSEQ multiplex PCR, and its TCRdb copy is limited to in-frame clones, with some not included. The table shows 95,000 to 110,000 clones, with about nine tenths occurring only once. Of note for this clone: Its cognate antigen is unknown.

This sequence originates from an adult in good health. The input for sequencing was peripheral blood, taken on day 0 of AZD1222 vaccination. The chain has TRBV5-1 and TRBJ2-1; D may be TRBD2 (6 bases). Here the CDR3 DNA reads TGCGCCAGCAGCTTTAGCGGAGACAGTAATTCCTACAATGAGCAGTTCTTC. Translated, it gives CASSFSGDSNSYNEQFF. Filled out from reference TRBV5-1 and TRBJ2-1, the complete variable domain reads KAGVTQTPRYLIKTRGQQVTLSCSPISGHRSVSWYQQTPGQGLQFLFEYFSETQRNKGNFPGRFSGRQFSNSRSEMNVSTLELGDSALYLCASSFSGDSNSYNEQFFGPGTRLTVL.